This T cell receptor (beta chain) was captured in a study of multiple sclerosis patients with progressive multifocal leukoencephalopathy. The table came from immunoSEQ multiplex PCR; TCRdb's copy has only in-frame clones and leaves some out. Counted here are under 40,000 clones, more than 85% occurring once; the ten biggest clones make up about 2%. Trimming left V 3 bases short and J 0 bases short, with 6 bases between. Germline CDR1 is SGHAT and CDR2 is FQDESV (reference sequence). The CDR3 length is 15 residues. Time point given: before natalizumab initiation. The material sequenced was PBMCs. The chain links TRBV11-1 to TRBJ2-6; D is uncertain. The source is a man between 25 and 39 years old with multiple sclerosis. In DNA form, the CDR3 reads TGTGCCAGCAGCTTGGCAGGCTCTGGGGCCAACGTCCTGACTTTC. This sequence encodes CASSLAGSGANVLTF.